These T cell receptor beta chains were read from a single sample in a study of blood T cell repertoires in COVID-19. Sequencing used immunoSEQ multiplex PCR; TCRdb keeps in-frame clones, though not all of them. Of 200,000 to 250,000 clones in the sample, 65% to 85% were seen once. The sequencing input was peripheral blood. The receptors stem from a woman of 80 years or more with acute or convalescent COVID-19. Each CDR3 is given with its conserved first and last residue. Fields, in order: J gene, D gene, V gene, clone size, CDR3 protein, CDR3 DNA. D genes are given only for firm matches. Size is stated for part of the rows, as once, few or many counts, or as a class when the clone is expanded.

TRBJ2-5,TRBD2,TRBV5-4,.,CASSFGLVETQYF,TGTGCCAGCAGCTTTGGACTAGTAGAGACCCAGTACTTC
TRBJ1-2,.,TRBV2,.,CASSEVPGGATGYTF,TGTGCCAGCAGTGAAGTCCCCGGGGGAGCCACAGGCTACACCTTC
TRBJ2-5,.,TRBV9,once,CASSVDAGLETQYF,TGTGCCAGCAGCGTAGACGCGGGGCTGGAGACCCAGTACTTC
TRBJ1-2,TRBD1,TRBV3-1/TRBV3-2,.,CASSHAGGPGGYTF,TGTGCCAGCAGCCATGCAGGGGGCCCCGGTGGCTACACCTTC
TRBJ1-5,.,TRBV6-5,few,CASTRQVNQPQHF,TGTGCCAGCACACGACAGGTCAATCAGCCCCAGCATTTT
TRBJ2-7,TRBD2,TRBV9,.,CASSPLAGALYEQYF,TGTGCCAGCAGCCCGCTAGCGGGAGCGTTGTACGAGCAGTACTTC
TRBJ2-2,TRBD2,TRBV2,.,CASSERTSVTGELFF,TGTGCCAGCAGTGAAAGGACTAGCGTCACCGGGGAGCTGTTTTTT
TRBJ1-5,TRBD1,TRBV19,.,CASSAQGDWGNQPQHF,TGTGCCAGTAGTGCTCAGGGGGATTGGGGCAATCAGCCCCAGCATTTT
TRBJ1-1,.,TRBV6-5,once,CASSYKRGTEAFF,TGTGCCAGCAGTTACAAAAGGGGGACTGAAGCTTTCTTT
TRBJ1-4,TRBD1,TRBV27,.,CASSLGTGATNEKLFF,TGTGCCAGCAGTCTGGGGACAGGGGCAACTAATGAAAAACTGTTTTTT
TRBJ2-7,.,TRBV6-5,.,CASSPGFHEQYF,TGTGCCAGCAGCCCAGGGTTCCACGAGCAGTACTTC
TRBJ2-1,TRBD1,TRBV6-5,.,CASSYRGQGGGSEQFF,TGTGCCAGCAGTTATCGCGGACAGGGAGGTGGGAGTGAGCAGTTCTTC
TRBJ2-7,.,TRBV6-2/TRBV6-3,.,CASTPPGGGRSYEQYF,TGTGCCAGCACCCCCCCAGGAGGGGGCAGGTCCTACGAGCAGTACTTC
TRBJ2-3,TRBD2,TRBV5-4,.,CASSYTSGRTTDTQYF,TGTGCCAGCAGCTATACTAGCGGAAGGACCACAGATACGCAGTATTTT
TRBJ1-1,TRBD1,TRBV6-5,.,CAGRTGGTEAFF,TGTGCCGGCAGGACAGGGGGTACTGAAGCTTTCTTT
TRBJ2-3,.,TRBV4-2,.,CASSQSYGTRGKNTQYF,TGTGCCAGCAGCCAATCGTACGGGACTCGCGGGAAAAATACGCAGTATTTT
TRBJ2-7,.,TRBV11-3,.,CATQTRSSYEQYF,TGTGCCACCCAAACACGGAGCTCCTACGAGCAGTACTTC
TRBJ2-7,TRBD2,TRBV16,.,CASSPPLAGVNEQYF,TGTGCCAGCAGCCCACCCCTAGCGGGGGTAAACGAGCAGTACTTC
TRBJ2-2,TRBD1,TRBV2,.,CASGRQGTGGELFF,TGTGCCAGCGGGAGACAGGGCACGGGCGGGGAGCTGTTTTTT
TRBJ1-2,TRBD1,TRBV11-3,many,CASSPGQGGLYAGYTF,TGTGCCAGCAGCCCGGGACAGGGGGGTTTATATGCTGGCTACACCTTC
TRBJ2-7,.,TRBV5-5,.,CASSLGQASLYEQYF,TGTGCCAGCAGCTTGGGGCAGGCTTCCCTCTACGAGCAGTACTTC
TRBJ2-3,.,TRBV3-1/TRBV3-2,once,CASSQGGVGDTQYF,TGTGCCAGCAGCCAAGGGGGCGTGGGAGATACGCAGTATTTT
TRBJ2-5,TRBD2,TRBV6-6,.,CASGRTSWDSQETQYF,TGTGCCAGCGGGAGGACTAGTTGGGACTCCCAAGAGACCCAGTACTTC
TRBJ2-1,.,TRBV7-3,once,CASSVGGEQFF,TGTGCCAGCAGCGTCGGGGGTGAGCAGTTCTTC
TRBJ2-3,.,TRBV27,.,CATHPDSTDTQYF,TGTGCCACTCACCCGGACTCCACAGATACGCAGTATTTT
TRBJ2-2,TRBD2,TRBV5-6,.,CASNKFWVKAGVDTGELFF,TGTGCCAGCAACAAATTTTGGGTGAAAGCGGGAGTCGACACCGGGGAGCTGTTTTTT
TRBJ1-2,TRBD1,TRBV18,.,CASSTGRGYGYTF,TGTGCCAGCTCGACAGGGAGAGGTTATGGCTACACCTTC
TRBJ1-1,.,TRBV30,.,CAWSVQLKEAFF,TGTGCCTGGAGTGTACAGCTTAAGGAAGCTTTCTTT
TRBJ2-2,TRBD1,TRBV30,.,CAWSKRGTGGSGELFF,TGTGCCTGGAGTAAACGGGGGACAGGGGGCTCCGGGGAGCTGTTTTTT
TRBJ1-1,.,TRBV27,.,CASSFGEGGTEAFF,TGTGCCAGCAGTTTCGGGGAGGGAGGGACTGAAGCTTTCTTT
TRBJ1-2,.,TRBV5-1,.,CASSLYLPLQGRYGYTF,TGCGCCAGCAGCTTGTACCTGCCTCTTCAGGGTAGGTATGGCTACACCTTC
TRBJ1-5,TRBD1,TRBV5-1,.,CASSFGPMQGAHQPQHF,TGCGCCAGCAGCTTTGGTCCTATGCAGGGGGCGCATCAGCCCCAGCATTTT
TRBJ2-7,TRBD2,TRBV7-2,.,CASSLDGGSSYEQYF,TGTGCCAGCAGCTTAGACGGGGGGAGCTCCTACGAGCAGTACTTC
TRBJ2-3,.,TRBV4-3,.,CASSQDSPLTDTQYF,TGCGCCAGCAGCCAGGACTCTCCGCTCACAGATACGCAGTATTTT
TRBJ1-5,.,TRBV5-1,once,CASSLVGGNQPQHF,TGCGCCAGCAGCTTGGTAGGGGGAAATCAGCCCCAGCATTTT
TRBJ1-5,TRBD1,TRBV24-1,.,CATSGEGQGYQPQHF,TGTGCCACCAGTGGCGAAGGACAGGGCTATCAGCCCCAGCATTTT
TRBJ2-5,.,TRBV30,.,CAWTGSQTQYF,TGTGCCTGGACGGGGTCTCAGACCCAGTACTTC
TRBJ1-1,TRBD1,TRBV2,.,CASRGTALGIRAFF,TGTGCCAGCAGAGGGACAGCATTGGGTATAAGGGCTTTCTTT